This T cell receptor (beta chain) was found in a study of cytomegalovirus exposure and HLA in healthy donors. A few counts support this clone. Its antigen is unidentified. Study-level points and caveats: A later analysis reported that several of the most significant clusters appeared to be linked to common viral pathogens, among them Epstein-Barr virus. The classifier was said to identify cytomegalovirus status with high specificity and sensitivity.

This CDR3 contains 16 residues. The V gene's germline CDR1 is SGHNT and CDR2 YYREEE (reference sequence). V shed 4 bases and J 0 bases; nucleotides not matched to a gene: 10. PCR was performed using 60 Vbeta and 13 Jbeta primers. The repertoire was sequenced with immunoSEQ multiplex PCR; TCRdb's copy has only in-frame clones and lacks some. In the table there are about 85,000 clones, 70% to 80% of which are singletons. This chain links TRBV5-4 with TRBJ2-7, with 7 bases that match TRBD2. Sequencing input: PBMCs. This clonotype originated in a woman aged 45 to 65 in good health and CMV-seropositive. The CDR3 protein is CASSTRREGSSYEQYV. For the CDR3, the DNA is TGTGCCAGCAGCACCCGGAGGGAGGGGAGCTCCTACGAGCAGTACGTC.